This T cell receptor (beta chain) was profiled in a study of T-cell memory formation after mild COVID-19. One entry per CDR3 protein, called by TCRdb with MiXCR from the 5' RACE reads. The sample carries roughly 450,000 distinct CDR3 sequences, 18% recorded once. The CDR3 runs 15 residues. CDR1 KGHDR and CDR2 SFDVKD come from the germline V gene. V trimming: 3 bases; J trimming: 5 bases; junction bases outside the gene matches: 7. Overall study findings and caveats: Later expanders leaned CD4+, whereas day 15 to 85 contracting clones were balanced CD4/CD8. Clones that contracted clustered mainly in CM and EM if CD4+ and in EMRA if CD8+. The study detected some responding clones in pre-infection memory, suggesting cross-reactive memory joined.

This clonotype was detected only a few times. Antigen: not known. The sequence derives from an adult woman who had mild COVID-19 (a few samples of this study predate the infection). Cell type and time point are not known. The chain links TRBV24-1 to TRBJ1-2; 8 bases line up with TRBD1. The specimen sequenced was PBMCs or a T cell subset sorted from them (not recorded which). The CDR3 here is CATSDPGQDQYGYTF. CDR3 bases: TGTGCCACCAGTGATCCGGGACAGGATCAATATGGCTACACCTTC.